A selection of T cell receptor beta chains follows, all from one sample in a study of T-cell reconstitution after alpha-beta-depleted transplantation in children. MiXCR, applied by TCRdb to the PCR reads, yields one record per CDR3 protein. Among about 540,000 distinct CDR3 sequences listed, approximately 16% were seen once. Sample: PBMCs from the stem cell graft donor, taken from the stem cell graft. The receptors shown here come from a human donor who donated a stem cell graft to a child with acute lymphoblastic leukemia. Both conserved end residues are part of each CDR3. Fields, in order: V gene, J gene, clone size, D gene, CDR3 protein, CDR3 DNA. D genes are given only for firm matches. Clone size, where shown, is once, few, many, or a class for clones that have expanded.

V: TRBV12-3/TRBV12-4; J: TRBJ1-3; size: few; D: .; CDR3: CASRGWSGNTIYF; DNA: TGTGCCAGCAGGGGATGGTCTGGAAACACCATATATTTT
V: TRBV15; J: TRBJ2-7; size: few; D: .; CDR3: CATSREAGYEQYF; DNA: TGTGCCACCAGCAGAGAGGCGGGCTACGAGCAGTACTTC
V: TRBV7-2; J: TRBJ2-7; size: .; D: TRBD2; CDR3: CASSLSLAGPYEQYF; DNA: TGTGCCAGCAGCTTAAGTTTAGCGGGGCCCTACGAGCAGTACTTC
V: TRBV14; J: TRBJ1-4; size: few; D: .; CDR3: CASSQDPRRPRRVATNEKLFF; DNA: TGTGCCAGCAGCCAAGACCCAAGGAGACCCCGACGGGTGGCAACTAATGAAAAACTGTTTTTT
V: TRBV7-3; J: TRBJ2-3; size: .; D: .; CDR3: CASSLMQSPDTQYF; DNA: TGTGCCAGCAGCTTAATGCAGTCCCCAGATACGCAGTATTTT
V: TRBV7-2; J: TRBJ1-4; size: .; D: .; CDR3: CASSSRGPGVGEKLFF; DNA: TGTGCCAGCAGCTCGAGGGGCCCGGGAGTGGGTGAAAAACTGTTTTTT
V: TRBV12-3/TRBV12-4; J: TRBJ1-1; size: few; D: .; CDR3: CASSLQGRVQAEAFF; DNA: TGTGCCAGCAGTTTGCAGGGGAGAGTGCAGGCTGAAGCTTTCTTT
V: TRBV27; J: TRBJ1-1; size: few; D: .; CDR3: CASSLRRPPQATEAFF; DNA: TGTGCCAGCAGTTTAAGGCGTCCACCCCAAGCGACTGAAGCTTTCTTT
V: TRBV29-1; J: TRBJ2-1; size: .; D: .; CDR3: CSAGVYNEQFF; DNA: TGCAGCGCCGGCGTGTACAATGAGCAGTTCTTC
V: TRBV19; J: TRBJ1-1; size: many; D: .; CDR3: CASKGVMNTEAFF; DNA: TGTGCCAGTAAAGGAGTAATGAACACTGAAGCTTTCTTT
V: TRBV20-1; J: TRBJ2-5; size: .; D: .; CDR3: CSAREVRGWETQYF; DNA: TGCAGTGCTAGAGAAGTTAGGGGCTGGGAGACCCAGTACTTC
V: TRBV7-8; J: TRBJ1-1; size: few; D: .; CDR3: CASSLGEGGLRTEAFF; DNA: TGTGCCAGCAGCTTAGGAGAAGGGGGGCTGCGGACTGAAGCTTTCTTT
V: TRBV4-1; J: TRBJ2-3; size: .; D: TRBD2; CDR3: CASSQERLAGGPGQYF; DNA: TGCGCCAGCAGCCAAGAACGCCTAGCGGGAGGGCCTGGGCAGTATTTT
V: TRBV19; J: TRBJ2-3; size: .; D: .; CDR3: CASSARTRSTDTQYF; DNA: TGTGCCAGTAGTGCGCGAACCAGATCCACAGATACGCAGTATTTT
V: TRBV10-1; J: TRBJ2-2; size: few; D: TRBD2; CDR3: CASSETIGLAGRANTGELFF; DNA: TGCGCCAGCAGTGAGACCATCGGGCTAGCGGGACGCGCGAACACCGGGGAGCTGTTTTTT
V: TRBV9; J: TRBJ2-5; size: many; D: TRBD2; CDR3: CASSPSGRTETQYF; DNA: TGTGCCAGCAGCCCTAGCGGGAGGACAGAGACCCAGTACTTC
V: TRBV7-8; J: TRBJ2-7; size: .; D: .; CDR3: CASRPGTPDYEQYF; DNA: TGTGCCAGCAGGCCCGGGACACCAGATTACGAGCAGTACTTC
V: TRBV30; J: TRBJ1-3; size: .; D: .; CDR3: CAWSVGLGGNTIYF; DNA: TGTGCCTGGAGTGTGGGGCTCGGAGGAAACACCATATATTTT
V: TRBV20-1; J: TRBJ2-7; size: .; D: .; CDR3: CSARGPYEQYF; DNA: TGCAGTGCTAGGGGCCCCTACGAGCAGTACTTC
V: TRBV9; J: TRBJ1-6; size: .; D: .; CDR3: CASSVESSPLHF; DNA: TGTGCCAGCAGCGTAGAAAGTTCACCCCTCCACTTT
V: TRBV25-1; J: TRBJ2-1; size: few; D: TRBD2; CDR3: CASSEWSPTSGSRNEQFF; DNA: TGTGCCAGCAGTGAATGGTCCCCTACTAGCGGGAGTAGAAATGAGCAGTTCTTC
V: TRBV12-3/TRBV12-4; J: TRBJ2-2; size: .; D: .; CDR3: CASSFGPGANTGELFF; DNA: TGTGCCAGCAGTTTTGGGCCGGGGGCGAACACCGGGGAGCTGTTTTTT
V: TRBV4-2; J: TRBJ2-1; size: .; D: TRBD2; CDR3: CASSLGGRIRFF; DNA: TGTGCCAGCAGCCTCGGCGGGAGGATCCGGTTCTTC
V: TRBV12-3/TRBV12-4; J: TRBJ1-1; size: few; D: TRBD1; CDR3: CASSLRTGDNTEAFF; DNA: TGTGCCAGCAGTCTACGGACAGGGGACAACACTGAAGCTTTCTTT
V: TRBV5-1; J: TRBJ1-1; size: .; D: .; CDR3: CASSLGSANTEAFF; DNA: TGCGCCAGCAGCTTAGGCTCAGCGAACACTGAAGCTTTCTTT
V: TRBV12-3/TRBV12-4; J: TRBJ2-5; size: few; D: .; CDR3: CASSPDVQETQYF; DNA: TGTGCCAGCAGCCCGGACGTACAAGAGACCCAGTACTTC
V: TRBV19; J: TRBJ2-3; size: .; D: TRBD2; CDR3: CASSILGGSLYTQYF; DNA: TGTGCCAGTAGTATCCTCGGCGGGAGCCTTTATACGCAGTATTTT
V: TRBV18; J: TRBJ2-3; size: .; D: TRBD1; CDR3: CASSPPLPGGKDTQYF; DNA: TGTGCCAGCTCACCACCGCTCCCAGGGGGCAAAGATACGCAGTATTTT
V: TRBV12-3/TRBV12-4; J: TRBJ2-1; size: .; D: TRBD2; CDR3: CASSPETGTSIHNEQFF; DNA: TGTGCCAGCAGTCCAGAAACCGGGACTAGCATCCACAATGAGCAGTTCTTC
V: TRBV20-1; J: TRBJ1-5; size: few; D: TRBD1; CDR3: CSARDRTGGNQPQHF; DNA: TGCAGTGCTAGAGATCGGACAGGCGGCAATCAGCCCCAGCATTTT
V: TRBV5-4; J: TRBJ2-5; size: .; D: TRBD2; CDR3: CASSPGVSGGHLETQYF; DNA: TGTGCCAGCAGCCCGGGGGTTAGCGGGGGACACTTGGAGACCCAGTACTTC
V: TRBV24-1; J: TRBJ2-1; size: .; D: TRBD2; CDR3: CATSDRLAAHNEQFF; DNA: TGTGCCACCAGTGACAGACTAGCGGCCCACAATGAGCAGTTCTTC
V: TRBV6-1; J: TRBJ1-2; size: .; D: TRBD1; CDR3: CASSPPGQAYGYTF; DNA: TGTGCCAGCAGTCCTCCGGGACAGGCGTATGGCTACACCTTC
V: TRBV19; J: TRBJ2-3; size: few; D: TRBD2; CDR3: CASSITSGTDTQYF; DNA: TGTGCCAGTAGTATAACTAGCGGCACAGATACGCAGTATTTT
V: TRBV4-1; J: TRBJ1-5; size: few; D: .; CDR3: CASSQVGDMNQPQHF; DNA: TGCGCCAGCAGCCAAGTAGGCGACATGAATCAGCCCCAGCATTTT
V: TRBV5-1; J: TRBJ2-1; size: .; D: .; CDR3: CASSWPQFPLPGTQYNEQFF; DNA: TGCGCCAGCAGCTGGCCCCAGTTCCCCCTCCCCGGCACTCAGTACAATGAGCAGTTCTTC
V: TRBV7-9; J: TRBJ1-1; size: few; D: .; CDR3: CASSETYTEAFF; DNA: TGTGCCAGCAGCGAGACCTACACTGAAGCTTTCTTT
V: TRBV7-2; J: TRBJ1-2; size: few; D: .; CDR3: CASSLISGYGYTF; DNA: TGTGCCAGCAGCTTAATTAGCGGCTATGGCTACACCTTC
V: TRBV6-1; J: TRBJ2-2; size: .; D: TRBD1; CDR3: CASSGGQLQRGGELFF; DNA: TGTGCCAGCAGTGGGGGACAGCTCCAAAGGGGCGGGGAGCTGTTTTTT